These T cell receptor beta chains were read from a single sample in a study of identical twins. TCRdb passed the 5' RACE reads through MiXCR, listing each CDR3 protein once. The table lists just under 650,000 distinct CDR3 sequences, under 8.5% of them singletons. The sample was also linked to a second study, of yellow fever vaccine responses in identical twins.

The source material was PBMCs. These receptors originate from a woman younger than 35 in good health. Each CDR3 is given with its conserved first and last residue. The D gene is left open where the match is weak.

>TRBD2|TRBJ2-4|TRBV7-9
CASSSGGLAKNIQYF
>NA|TRBJ1-5|TRBV29-1
CSVEVGGNQPQHF
>NA|TRBJ2-3|TRBV11-2
CASSPGTGLLGIGTDTQYF
>TRBD1|TRBJ2-3|TRBV7-2
CASSLRQGTQYF
>TRBD1|TRBJ1-3|TRBV5-1
CASSSLGQGNGNTIYF
>NA|TRBJ1-1|TRBV14
CASSGWINGNTEAFF
>NA|TRBJ1-5|TRBV7-2
CASSLDNGQPQHF
>NA|TRBJ2-7|TRBV20-1
CSAFPTGSYEQYF
>NA|TRBJ2-5|TRBV11-1
CASSLRLRGETQYF
>NA|TRBJ1-1|TRBV28
CASRKDRLNTEAFF
>NA|TRBJ2-1|TRBV5-1
CASSLETEYNEQFF
>NA|TRBJ2-3|TRBV12-3/TRBV12-4
CASSQDINTQYF
>TRBD2|TRBJ2-2|TRBV20-1
CSAYGLAGNTGELFF
>NA|TRBJ2-1|TRBV5-1
CASSPVMAYNEQFF
>TRBD1|TRBJ2-2|TRBV5-1
CASSISGTGYITGELFF
>NA|TRBJ2-6|TRBV4-1
CASSPRPESSGANVLTF
>NA|TRBJ2-1|TRBV28
CASSRGIAYNEQFF
>NA|TRBJ2-7|TRBV21-1
CASSTRTGGDQTFSYEQYF
>TRBD1|TRBJ2-2|TRBV12-3/TRBV12-4
CASSSSWRQGHTGELFF
>TRBD1|TRBJ2-7|TRBV10-3
CAIRSIQGNEQYF
>NA|TRBJ1-1|TRBV18
CASSRSTGGSLEAFF
>TRBD1|TRBJ1-3|TRBV12-5
CASGLRRTGPFSGNTIYF
>NA|TRBJ2-1|TRBV11-3
CASSLPSDNEQFF
>NA|TRBJ2-1|TRBV11-1
CASSLPGGDSGYNEQFF
>NA|TRBJ1-1|TRBV5-5
CASTKWADLNTEAFF
>NA|TRBJ2-1|TRBV5-8
CASSLGSAQFF
>TRBD2|TRBJ2-1|TRBV7-8
CASRLLAGGRDEQFF
>TRBD2|TRBJ2-5|TRBV27
CASSLSGGPWETQYF
>NA|TRBJ2-1|TRBV6-1
CASEEGTNEQFF
>NA|TRBJ1-6|TRBV4-1
CASSQDQIQDSPLHF
>TRBD2|TRBJ2-5|TRBV20-1
CSARGALADPVETQYF
>NA|TRBJ1-2|TRBV28
CASSFEGRGRNGYTF
>TRBD1|TRBJ1-2|TRBV6-1
CASSERGPWPRYGYTF
>TRBD1|TRBJ2-2|TRBV12-3/TRBV12-4
CASSLGTGSGGELFF
>NA|TRBJ1-2|TRBV12-3/TRBV12-4
CASMGSNYGYTF
>NA|TRBJ2-5|TRBV2
CASSGGRGVQETQYF
>NA|TRBJ2-5|TRBV5-1
CASSPDGGETQYF
>NA|TRBJ2-6|TRBV29-1
CSADSGANVLTF
>NA|TRBJ2-5|TRBV20-1
CSAPGPLDGVTQYF
>TRBD1|TRBJ1-5|TRBV12-3/TRBV12-4
CASSTQGTRNQPQHF
>TRBD2|TRBJ2-1|TRBV10-3
CAIRETSGSYNEQFF
>NA|TRBJ2-3|TRBV24-1
CATSDFNRDSTDTQYF
>NA|TRBJ2-5|TRBV28
CASSPTGKGKTQYF
>NA|TRBJ2-7|TRBV18
CASSPNLPVQYF
>TRBD2|TRBJ2-1|TRBV20-1
CSARSGRGGNEQFF
>NA|TRBJ2-1|TRBV5-1
CASSLFLGISDNEQFF
>NA|TRBJ2-1|TRBV12-3/TRBV12-4
CASSLGGATGNEQFF
>TRBD1|TRBJ1-5|TRBV7-8
CASSLVDRDQPQHF
>NA|TRBJ1-1|TRBV7-9
CASSSRGSYEAFF
>NA|TRBJ1-1|TRBV6-5
CASSYKGLGTEAFF
>TRBD2|TRBJ2-1|TRBV7-6
CASSRKTSGINYEQFF
>TRBD2|TRBJ2-7|TRBV7-6
CASSPGLDQPTKEQYF
>NA|TRBJ2-5|TRBV15
CATSKEAGSRAQYF
>NA|TRBJ1-5|TRBV3-1
CASSRGIGQPQHF
>TRBD2|TRBJ2-7|TRBV2
CASSEVAGGPQQYF
>TRBD1|TRBJ2-5|TRBV5-1
CASRSDRGQTQYF